A selection of T cell receptor beta chains follows, all from one sample in a study of blood T cells in healthy people across ages. In TCRdb, the 5' RACE reads were re-called with MiXCR into one record per CDR3 protein. The sample includes approximately 880,000 distinct CDR3 sequences, 48% of them seen just once. The material sequenced was blood. All receptors come from a man in his thirties or forties in good health. Both conserved end residues are part of each CDR3. D genes are given only for firm matches. Clone sizes are given selectively: once, few, many, or a class where the clone is expanded.

-,-,TRBJ2-7,TRBV28,CASNLTYLTHEQYF,TGTGCCAGCAATTTGACTTACTTGACACACGAGCAGTACTTC
TRBD2,-,TRBJ2-5,TRBV5-1,CASRAAGLAAKTQYF,TGCGCCAGCAGAGCTGCGGGACTAGCGGCGAAGACCCAGTACTTC
TRBD2,-,TRBJ2-1,TRBV28,CASSSPSSGGAANEQFF,TGTGCCAGCAGCTCACCTTCTAGCGGGGGGGCCGCAAATGAGCAGTTCTTC
-,-,TRBJ2-7,TRBV6-5,CASSTGVAYEQYF,TGTGCCAGCAGCACCGGGGTGGCCTACGAGCAGTACTTC
-,-,TRBJ2-5,TRBV7-2,CAGSPGTWEETQYF,TGTGCCGGCAGCCCTGGGACCTGGGAAGAGACCCAGTACTTC
TRBD2,-,TRBJ2-7,TRBV7-2,CASSLEAGADNEQYF,TGTGCCAGCAGCTTAGAAGCGGGGGCCGACAATGAGCAGTACTTC
-,few,TRBJ2-2,TRBV5-1,CASSTSNGELFF,TGCGCCAGCAGCACGTCAAACGGGGAGCTGTTTTTT
TRBD1,-,TRBJ1-4,TRBV20-1,CSASYDRGREKLFF,TGCAGTGCTAGTTACGACAGGGGTCGTGAAAAACTGTTTTTT
TRBD2,-,TRBJ2-1,TRBV5-1,CASSLAGEGWSEQFF,TGCGCCAGCAGCTTGGCGGGGGAGGGGTGGAGTGAGCAGTTCTTC
-,-,TRBJ1-2,TRBV27,CASSPTSGDSVGYTF,TGTGCCAGCAGTCCTACCTCTGGGGATTCGGTCGGCTACACCTTC
-,few,TRBJ1-2,TRBV29-1,CSALPGNSDYTF,TGCAGCGCACTGCCGGGAAATTCTGACTACACCTTC
TRBD1,once,TRBJ1-4,TRBV7-6,CASSKGQGPTEKLFF,TGTGCCAGCAGCAAGGGACAGGGCCCAACTGAAAAACTGTTTTTT
-,-,TRBJ1-2,TRBV4-1,CASSQDQGYGYGYTF,TGCGCCAGCAGCCAAGATCAAGGGTACGGCTATGGCTACACCTTC
-,-,TRBJ1-2,TRBV6-1,CASRENLRVSPFGYTF,TGTGCCAGCAGGGAGAACCTTCGTGTGTCCCCTTTTGGCTACACCTTC
-,few,TRBJ2-1,TRBV28,CASVGGGAKRTNEQFF,TGTGCCAGCGTAGGGGGAGGTGCAAAACGAACCAATGAGCAGTTCTTC
-,-,TRBJ2-3,TRBV4-3,CASSQVYTTDTQYF,TGCGCCAGCAGCCAAGTATATACCACAGATACGCAGTATTTT
-,-,TRBJ2-3,TRBV7-9,CASSLALSVASTQYF,TGTGCCAGCAGCTTAGCGCTAAGTGTAGCTTCTACGCAGTATTTT
-,-,TRBJ2-1,TRBV6-2/TRBV6-3,CASSSPGPYNEQFF,TGTGCCAGCAGTTCACCGGGCCCCTACAATGAGCAGTTCTTC
TRBD2,many,TRBJ2-1,TRBV6-2/TRBV6-3,CASSTGLAGGAWYNEQFF,TGTGCCAGCAGTACAGGGCTAGCGGGAGGGGCGTGGTACAATGAGCAGTTCTTC
TRBD2,few,TRBJ2-3,TRBV3-1,CASSQAGSGGTDTQYF,TGTGCCAGCAGCCAAGCTGGCAGCGGGGGAACAGATACGCAGTATTTT
-,-,TRBJ1-1,TRBV5-1,CASAGGTGELRNTEAFF,TGCGCCAGCGCTGGAGGCACAGGTGAGCTTAGGAACACTGAAGCTTTCTTT
TRBD2,-,TRBJ2-7,TRBV3-1,CASSRSSGGNTYEQYF,TGTGCCAGCAGCCGGTCTAGCGGGGGAAATACCTACGAGCAGTACTTC
-,-,TRBJ2-7,TRBV27,CASSPRTSTLYEQYF,TGTGCCAGCAGCCCTAGGACGTCCACGCTTTACGAGCAGTACTTC
TRBD1,-,TRBJ1-4,TRBV3-1,CASSQGTGPNEKLFF,TGTGCCAGCAGCCAAGGGACAGGGCCTAATGAAAAACTGTTTTTT
-,-,TRBJ2-7,TRBV13,CASSLGAGVREQYF,TGTGCCAGCAGCTTAGGGGCAGGGGTTCGCGAGCAGTACTTC
-,few,TRBJ2-1,TRBV20-1,CSAMAGPYNEQFF,TGCAGTGCTATGGCGGGGCCCTACAATGAGCAGTTCTTC